These 22 T cell receptor beta chains originate from one sample sequenced in a study of blood T cell repertoires in COVID-19. Only in-frame clones appear in the TCRdb table, and some are missing; sequencing was by immunoSEQ multiplex PCR. This sample has hundreds of thousands of clones; 65% to 90% occur once, and the top ten carry 4% to 6%. The sequenced sample consisted of peripheral blood. The receptors derive from a man in his forties or fifties with active or convalescent COVID-19.

This clone has just a few counts. The CDR3 reads CASSQDPNGAGNTIYF. The CDR3 DNA sequence: TGTGCCAGCAGCCAAGATCCAAACGGGGCTGGAAACACCATATATTTT. The genes are TRBV3-1 (or the pseudogene TRBV3-2) and TRBJ1-3, with D uncertain. This CDR3 region has 16 residues. The V gene's germline CDR1 is LGHDT and CDR2 YNNKEL (reference sequence). V was clipped by 0 bases and J by 2 bases, with 11 bases between them.

The V call is TRBV7-8, the J call TRBJ1-5; the D gene is possibly TRBD1 (6 bases). Germline V lookup: CDR1 SGHVS, CDR2 FQNEAQ. Trimming cost V 5 bases and J 4 bases, with 12 bases left between them. The CDR3 is 14 amino acids. The CDR3 coding sequence is TGTGCCAGCAGCCCCCGGACAGCAAATCAGCCCCAGCATTTT. As protein: CASSPRTANQPQHF.

The chain joins TRBV30 to TRBJ2-7, with 13 nucleotides matching TRBD2. The germline V gene encodes CDR1 GTSNPN and CDR2 SVGIG (reference sequence). V trimming: 3 bases; J trimming: 4 bases; junction bases outside the gene matches: 3. The CDR3 has 14 residues. CDR3 bases: TGTGCCTGGAGACTAGCGGGAGGGAGGTACGAGCAGTACTTC. Protein product: CAWRLAGGRYEQYF.

This clone was picked up a small number of times. CDR3 nucleotide sequence: TGTGCCAGCAGTTTGAGAGGCCAGCTTGTCTATGGCTACACCTTC. This translates into CASSLRGQLVYGYTF. This chain joins TRBV27 and TRBJ1-2; D remains ambiguous. The CDR3 runs to 15 residues. CDR1 is MNHEY and CDR2 is SMNVEV in the germline V gene (reference sequence). Trimming cost V 3 bases and J 4 bases, with 15 bases left between them.

The chain carries TRBV7-2 and TRBJ2-7; tentatively, D is TRBD1 (5 bases). This CDR3 region has 16 residues. Looked up from germline, CDR1 is SGHTA and CDR2 is FQGNSA. V was trimmed by 1 base and J by 6 bases, leaving 19 bases between them. The DNA of the CDR3 is TGTGCCAGCAGCTTAGATCGGGCAGGGTCGTTTTCCGAGCAGTACTTC. The encoded protein is CASSLDRAGSFSEQYF.

This clone was found once. The chain employs TRBV30 and TRBJ1-2, with D perhaps TRBD1 (5 bases). The CDR3 covers 10 residues. With 8 bases removed from V and 6 bases from J, the gap between germline ends came to 10 bases. The germline CDR1 and CDR2 sequences are GTSNPN and SVGIG (reference sequence). The CDR3 region has the DNA TGTGCCCAGCGCAGGGATGGCTACACCTTC. It yields the protein CAQRRDGYTF.

This clone was detected once. The V gene is TRBV27, the J gene TRBJ2-1, with D hard to call. Germline CDR1 is MNHEY and CDR2 is SMNVEV (reference sequence). The CDR3 consists of 14 residues. V was pared by 7 bases and J by 7 bases, with 17 bases between. In DNA, the CDR3 is TGTGCCAGCAATCCGGGTTTAGTCGGGAATGAGCAGTTCTTC. It encodes CASNPGLVGNEQFF.

The chain combines TRBV5-4 with TRBJ2-5; tentative D call: TRBD1 (6 bases). Germline loops: CDR1 SGHNT, CDR2 YYREEE (reference sequence). CDR3 length: 14 amino acids. V gave up 0 bases and J gave up 3 bases, with 9 bases separating them. CDR3: CASSLGGQKETQYF. For the CDR3, the DNA is TGTGCCAGCAGCTTGGGAGGACAGAAAGAGACCCAGTACTTC.

The chain couples TRBV12-5 to TRBJ1-5; D remains unclear. Trimming took 3 bases from V and 8 from J, leaving 5 bases between them. Germline V gene data show CDR1 as LGHNT and CDR2 as FRNRAP. The CDR3 is made up of 11 amino acids. Written as DNA, the CDR3 is TGTGCTAGTGGTTTTCAGGAGCCCCAGCATTTT. Translated, it gives CASGFQEPQHF.

V is TRBV15 and J is TRBJ2-1; 10 nucleotides match TRBD2. Germline CDR1 LNHNV, CDR2 YYDKDF (reference sequence). Trimming at V came to 0 bases and at J to 4 bases, leaving 3 bases not matched to a gene. This CDR3 has 16 residues. The CDR3 DNA reads as TGTGCCACCAGCAGAGAACTAGCGGGGATATACAATGAGCAGTTCTTC. It translates to CATSRELAGIYNEQFF.

This chain uses TRBV7-9 with TRBJ1-2; D is uncertain. Germline values: CDR1 SEHNR, CDR2 FQNEAQ (reference sequence). Trimming shortened V by 1 base and J by 4 bases, and 7 bases separated the two germline ends. The length of the CDR3 is 13 residues. The CDR3 DNA sequence: TGTGCCAGCAGCTTAGGAACAGTCTATGGCTACACCTTC. Its translation is CASSLGTVYGYTF.

The chain has TRBV5-1 and TRBJ2-2, with TRBD2 identical over 9 bases. V trimming: 1 base; J trimming: 3 bases; junction bases outside the gene matches: 10. This CDR3 contains 18 residues. Germline lookup yields CDR1 SGHRS and CDR2 YFSETQ. The CDR3 nucleotides are TGCGCCAGCAGCTTGTTTGTAGCGGGAGTCATAGACACCGGGGAGCTGTTTTTT. Protein sequence: CASSLFVAGVIDTGELFF.

This clone was recorded only once. J is TRBJ2-3 and V is TRBV24-1; a possible D gene is TRBD1 (6 bases). The V and J ends lost 4 bases and 2 bases respectively, with 24 bases between them. The CDR3 is made up of 19 amino acids. Germline CDR1 reads KGHDR; CDR2 reads SFDVKD. CDR3 residues: CATSDGLGGQSRATDTQYF. The CDR3, as DNA: TGTGCCACCAGTGACGGACTTGGTGGACAGTCAAGGGCCACAGATACGCAGTATTTT.

The CDR3 here is CASSPSGWVAEQYF. The CDR3, as DNA: TGTGCCAGCAGCCCTTCGGGGTGGGTGGCGGAGCAGTACTTC. The chain joins TRBV5-6 to TRBJ2-7; a possible D gene is TRBD2 (5 bases). The CDR3 has 14 amino acids. Germline V gives CDR1 SGHDT, CDR2 YYEEEE. The ends were cut back, 4 bases at V and 7 bases at J, with 18 bases in the middle.

The chain has TRBV21-1 and TRBJ2-1; the tabulated D call, TRBD1, remains unverified against the DNA. TRBV21-1 is described as a pseudogene. The CDR3 totals 15 residues. In DNA, the CDR3 is TGTGCCAGCAGCAAGAAACAGGGGTACTACAATGAGCAGTTCTTC. Its protein is CASSKKQGYYNEQFF.

A single count supports this clone. The chain is built from TRBV15 and TRBJ1-4; TRBD1 agrees at 11 bases. CDR3 size: 19 residues. V was pared by 5 bases and J by 8 bases, with 19 bases of the junction left unmatched. CDR1 is LNHNV, CDR2 YYDKDF, per germline (reference sequence). Written as DNA, the CDR3 is TGTGCCACCAGCTCCCCCCTGAGGGACGGGACAGGGGGTCGAGAAAAACTGTTTTTT. It translates to CATSSPLRDGTGGREKLFF.

V usage is TRBV5-4 and J usage is TRBJ2-1; D is perhaps TRBD2 (7 bases). The CDR3 sequence is 16 residues long. The V gene lost 4 bases and the J gene lost 4 bases, with 18 bases spanning the gap. Per the germline V gene, CDR1 is SGHNT and CDR2 is YYREEE (reference sequence). The CDR3: CASSPGGRASYNEQFF. The CDR3 DNA follows: TGTGCCAGCAGCCCGGGGGGCCGGGCCTCATACAATGAGCAGTTCTTC.

The chain links TRBV5-1 to TRBJ1-2, with TRBD1 as a possible D gene (6 bases). V lost 3 bases and J 6 bases, leaving 15 bases between the germline ends. The CDR3 extends over 14 amino acids. CDR1 is SGHRS and CDR2 is YFSETQ in the germline V gene. The CDR3 DNA is TGCGCCAGCAGCTCAATGAGGGGGGGCGATGGCTACACCTTC. Translating gives CASSSMRGGDGYTF.

This chain connects TRBV30 to TRBJ1-6; tentative D call: TRBD1 (6 bases). The V end was cut by 0 bases, the J end by 7 bases, with 13 bases between. The CDR3 has 15 residues. Germline V CDR1 and CDR2: GTSNPN, SVGIG (reference sequence). The CDR3: CAWSVTGKSNSPLHF. The CDR3 bases are TGTGCCTGGAGTGTAACAGGGAAGTCGAATTCACCCCTCCACTTT.

The V call is TRBV9, the J call TRBJ1-2; D might be TRBD1 (6 bases). Germline loops: CDR1 SGDLS, CDR2 YYNGEE. The V end was cut by 2 bases, the J end by 5 bases, with 16 bases between. CDR3 length: 15 residues. CDR3 loop: CASSVDSQRRYGYTF. The DNA for the CDR3 is TGTGCCAGCAGCGTGGACAGCCAACGGAGGTATGGCTACACCTTC.

This sequence joins TRBV2 and TRBJ1-6; no clear D. Germline V gene lookup returns CDR1 SNHLY and CDR2 FYNNEI. V gave up 2 bases and J gave up 14 bases, with 7 bases separating them. The CDR3 sequence is 11 residues long. This chain's CDR3 is CASSEFRALHF. In DNA, the CDR3 is TGTGCCAGCAGTGAATTTCGCGCCCTCCACTTT.

V usage is TRBV19 and J usage is TRBJ1-2, with D possibly being TRBD1 (6 bases). The V and J ends lost 5 bases and 3 bases respectively, with 13 bases between them. Germline V CDR1 and CDR2: LNHDA, SQIVND (reference sequence). The CDR3 is 14 amino acids. Here the CDR3 reads CASSSGGADYGYTF. In DNA form, the CDR3 reads TGTGCCAGTAGTTCTGGGGGCGCGGACTATGGCTACACCTTC. The complete variable domain, with remaining parts taken from reference TRBV19 and TRBJ1-2, reads DGGITQSPKYLFRKEGQNVTLSCEQNLNHDAMYWYRQDPGQGLRLIYYSQIVNDFQKGDIAEGYSVSREKKESFPLTVTSAQKNPTAFYLCASSSGGADYGYTFGSGTRLTVV.